The 29 T cell receptor beta chains in this list originate from one sample, sequenced in a study of blood T cell repertoires in COVID-19. The method was immunoSEQ multiplex PCR; TCRdb's version includes in-frame clones alone and lacks a portion of them. The table shows roughly 200,000 clones, with 65% to 90% occurring only once. The sequencing sample was made of peripheral blood. These receptors were collected from a human donor in a cohort sampled during active COVID-19.

The CDR3 is CASSGGVLSGGNTIYF. The CDR3 DNA reads TGTGCCAGCTCAGGCGGGGTCCTATCGGGTGGAAACACCATATATTTT. The rearrangement links TRBV11-2 to TRBJ1-3; D call uncertain. V lost 8 bases, J lost 3 bases, and 20 bases lay in between. This CDR3 is 16 amino acids long. Germline V gene data show CDR1 as SGHAT and CDR2 as FQNNGV.

This clone was seen once. This chain links TRBV2 with TRBJ2-7, with D possibly being TRBD1 (6 bases). The CDR3 runs 16 residues. Trimming removed 2 bases from V and 1 base from J, with 15 bases in between. The germline gives CDR1 SNHLY, CDR2 FYNNEI. The CDR3 here is CASSETGWATSYEQYF. CDR3 sequence (DNA): TGTGCCAGCAGTGAAACAGGGTGGGCTACTTCCTACGAGCAGTACTTC.

This sequence joins TRBV5-5 and TRBJ2-5; D is undetermined. Germline values: CDR1 SGHKS, CDR2 YYEKEE (reference sequence). Trimming removed 2 bases at V and 3 bases at J, with 11 bases between. The CDR3 loop spans 14 amino acids. The CDR3 bases are TGTGCCAGCAGCTTCGTCCAAGCAAAAGAGACCCAGTACTTC. Residues: CASSFVQAKETQYF.

This clone was recorded only once. This may arise from a read error, as a much more abundant clone is one base away. V gene TRBV7-9 combines with J gene TRBJ2-1; D is uncertain. The V end was cut by 1 base, the J end by 4 bases, with 5 bases between. This CDR3 region has 13 residues. CDR1 and CDR2 from the germline V gene are SEHNR and FQNEAQ (reference sequence). In DNA, the CDR3 is TGTGCCAGCAGCTTAGGGCTTTACAATGAGCAGTTCTTC. It yields the protein CASSLGLYNEQFF.

The J gene is TRBJ2-7, the V gene TRBV3-1 (or the pseudogene TRBV3-2), with 7 nucleotides matching TRBD1. Per germline, CDR1 LGHDT and CDR2 YNNKEL (reference sequence). Trimming at V came to 4 bases and at J to 3 bases, leaving 3 bases not matched to a gene. The CDR3 contains 13 residues. DNA of the CDR3: TGTGCCAGCAGCCTCCGACAGGGCTACGAGCAGTACTTC. Translating gives CASSLRQGYEQYF.

This clone occurred once. The V call is TRBV5-1, the J call TRBJ2-5; D uncertain. Germline V CDR1 and CDR2: SGHRS, YFSETQ. Deletions cut 0 bases from V and 2 bases from J, with 8 bases between. This CDR3 has 14 residues. The CDR3, as DNA: TGCGCCAGCAGCTTGGCGTTCTTGCAAGAGACCCAGTACTTC. Its translation is CASSLAFLQETQYF. The full variable domain, with the rest looked up from reference TRBV5-1 and TRBJ2-5, is KAGVTQTPRYLIKTRGQQVTLSCSPISGHRSVSWYQQTPGQGLQFLFEYFSETQRNKGNFPGRFSGRQFSNSRSEMNVSTLELGDSALYLCASSLAFLQETQYFGPGTRLLVL.

This chain uses TRBV30 with TRBJ1-5; 7 positions match TRBD1. The V and J ends lost 5 bases and 2 bases, in that order; junction bases with no gene match: 6. The CDR3 is 14 residues long. The germline gives CDR1 GTSNPN, CDR2 SVGIG (reference sequence). This CDR3 is CAWGSGQGNQPQHF. The CDR3 nucleotides are TGTGCCTGGGGAAGTGGACAGGGCAATCAGCCCCAGCATTTT.

This sequence joins TRBV29-1 and TRBJ1-1, with D uncertain. The germline V and J ends were trimmed by 5 bases and 0 bases, with 16 bases remaining between them. CDR1 and CDR2 (germline): SQVTM, ANQGSEA. The CDR3 loop spans 15 amino acids. CDR3 amino acids: CSVPVKNSLNTEAFF. In nucleotides, the CDR3 is TGCAGCGTTCCAGTAAAGAACAGCTTGAACACTGAAGCTTTCTTT.

The rearrangement uses TRBV5-1 and TRBJ2-1; 7 bases agree with TRBD1. This CDR3 has 17 residues. V dropped 3 bases and J dropped 6; count of bases not matched to a gene: 15. Germline values: CDR1 SGHRS, CDR2 YFSETQ. The CDR3 is CASSSLPLTGPSNEQFF. The CDR3 nucleotides are TGCGCCAGCAGCTCACTCCCTTTGACAGGGCCCTCCAATGAGCAGTTCTTC.

The chain joins TRBV9 to TRBJ2-4; TRBD2 agrees at 12 bases. CDR3 length: 18 amino acids. Germline values: CDR1 SGDLS, CDR2 YYNGEE. V shed 0 bases and J 5 bases; nucleotides not matched to a gene: 9. CDR3 residues: CASSVAVGLAGTQNIQYF. The CDR3 bases are TGTGCCAGCAGCGTAGCGGTCGGACTAGCGGGAACCCAAAACATTCAGTACTTC.

The rearrangement links TRBV10-3 to TRBJ2-5, with D possibly TRBD2 on 6 matching bases. Germline assignment: CDR1 ENHRY and CDR2 SYGVKD. V was cut by 10 bases and J by 3 bases, with 15 bases left in between. The length of the CDR3 is 13 residues. The CDR3 reads CATTWDSEETQYF. In nucleotides, the CDR3 is TGTGCCACCACCTGGGACTCAGAAGAGACCCAGTACTTC.

This clone was detected once. The chain joins TRBV10-2 to TRBJ2-7; no clear D gene. Deletions cut 3 bases from V and 0 bases from J, with 15 bases between. The CDR3 has 16 amino acids. Looked up from germline, CDR1 is WSHSY and CDR2 is SAAADI. The DNA for the CDR3 is TGCGCCAGCAGTGATCTGAGGCCTACCAGCTCCTACGAGCAGTACTTC. Translated, it gives CASSDLRPTSSYEQYF.

CDR3 amino acids: CSLQARGTSGYNEQFF. The CDR3 DNA reads as TGCAGCCTGCAGGCCCGCGGGACTAGCGGGTACAATGAGCAGTTCTTC. The rearrangement links TRBV29-1 to TRBJ2-1, with TRBD2 matching 12 bases. Germline V CDR1 and CDR2: SQVTM, ANQGSEA. The CDR3 consists of 16 residues. V dropped 8 bases and J dropped 4; count of bases not matched to a gene: 12.

This rearrangement joins TRBV27 to TRBJ2-2; 7 bases fit TRBD1. The trim removed 7 bases at V and 1 base at J, leaving 6 bases unmatched. CDR1 MNHEY and CDR2 SMNVEV come from the germline V gene (reference sequence). The CDR3 sequence is 15 residues long. The CDR3 DNA sequence: TGTGCCAGCAAACCCGGACAGGTGAACACCGGGGAGCTGTTTTTT. Translated: CASKPGQVNTGELFF.

This rearrangement joins TRBV2 to TRBJ1-1, with no clear D. CDR1 is SNHLY, CDR2 FYNNEI, per germline. Between the trimmed V and J ends, which lost 6 bases and 5 bases, there was a span of 19 bases. The CDR3 length is 15 residues. The CDR3 here is CASRQSGLILTEAFF. The CDR3, as DNA: TGTGCCAGCAGGCAAAGTGGGCTGATACTTACTGAAGCTTTCTTT.

The chain has TRBV25-1 and TRBJ1-1; the D gene is possibly TRBD1 (5 bases). This CDR3 comprises 14 residues. Trimming took 2 bases from V and 11 from J, leaving 18 bases between them. Germline loops: CDR1 MGHDK, CDR2 SYGVNS. CDR3 region: CASSEDLGGRAAFF. CDR3 coding DNA: TGTGCCAGCAGTGAAGACTTGGGGGGACGCGCGGCTTTCTTT.

The chain carries TRBV18 and TRBJ1-3, with TRBD1 matching over 8 bases. Trimming removed 4 bases from V and 2 bases from J; junction bases left unmatched: 4. This CDR3 is built from 15 residues. In germline, CDR1 is KGHSH, CDR2 LQKENI. CDR3 residues: CASSQTDRAGNTIYF. DNA for the CDR3: TGTGCCAGCTCACAGACGGACAGGGCTGGAAACACCATATATTTT. Full variable domain (remainder filled in from reference TRBV18 and TRBJ1-3): NAGVMQNPRHLVRRRGQEARLRCSPMKGHSHVYWYRQLPEEGLKFMVYLQKENIIDESGMPKERFSAEFPKEGPSILRIQQVVRGDSAAYFCASSQTDRAGNTIYFGEGSWLTVV.

This clone appeared a few times. The chain carries TRBV3-1 (or the pseudogene TRBV3-2) and TRBJ2-3; tentative D call: TRBD1 (6 bases). Germline assignment: CDR1 LGHDT and CDR2 YNNKEL (reference sequence). The V and J ends lost 4 bases and 2 bases respectively, with 19 bases between them. The CDR3 has 17 amino acids. CDR3 loop: CASSRGQNLYTTDTQYF. CDR3 nucleotide sequence: TGTGCCAGCAGCCGTGGACAGAATCTATACACCACAGATACGCAGTATTTT.

This clone was seen just once. This chain links TRBV9 with TRBJ2-1; 12 bases line up with TRBD2. The CDR3 is 17 amino acids. The germline V gene encodes CDR1 SGDLS and CDR2 YYNGEE. The V gene end was trimmed by 2 bases and the J gene end by 5 bases; junction bases not matched to a gene: 8. The CDR3 sequence: CASSVSLGLAGHNEQFF. As DNA, the CDR3 is TGTGCCAGCAGCGTGTCATTGGGACTAGCGGGTCACAATGAGCAGTTCTTC.

The genes are TRBV28 and TRBJ1-5; the D gene is possibly TRBD1 (6 bases). The ends were cut back, 2 bases at V and 6 bases at J, with 14 bases in the middle. The CDR3 has 15 residues. Germline V CDR1 and CDR2: MDHEN, SYDVKM. The CDR3 nucleotides read TGTGCCAGCAGTTTAGAGGGCAGGGGTAGTCAGCCCCAGCATTTT. Protein sequence: CASSLEGRGSQPQHF.

V and J are TRBV27 and TRBJ2-1, with 8 bases that match TRBD1. The germline gives CDR1 MNHEY, CDR2 SMNVEV (reference sequence). With 5 bases clipped from V and 6 bases from J, the junction kept 9 bases outside the gene matches. The CDR3 is 15 residues long. This CDR3 reads CASSPRGQGANEQFF. For the CDR3, the DNA is TGTGCCAGCAGTCCCCGCGGGCAGGGGGCCAATGAGCAGTTCTTC.

The sample holds one count of this clone. The rearrangement links TRBV6-4 to TRBJ1-2; D gene unclear. The CDR3 has 14 residues. Germline CDR1 reads MRHNA; CDR2 reads SNTAGT. V lost 2 bases to trimming and J lost 2 bases, with 9 bases between them. The CDR3 DNA is TGTGCCAGCAGTGACCACAGAAAGAACTATGGCTACACCTTC. Its protein is CASSDHRKNYGYTF.

The chain employs TRBV28 and TRBJ2-1; 12 nucleotides match TRBD2. This CDR3 is built from 15 residues. Germline CDR1 and CDR2: MDHEN and SYDVKM. V lost 9 bases and J lost 2; bases outside the gene matches: 5. The CDR3 DNA follows: TGTGCCAGTGGCTCTAGCGGGGGGGCCTACAATGAGCAGTTCTTC. Its translation: CASGSSGGAYNEQFF.

This clone was recorded only once. The chain recombines TRBV27 with TRBJ1-6; 8 bases are shared with TRBD1. This CDR3 is 17 amino acids long. J lost 6 bases, V lost 6 bases, and 13 bases had no gene match. Looked up from germline, CDR1 is MNHEY and CDR2 is SMNVEV (reference sequence). The CDR3 DNA sequence: TGTGCCAGCAGCCCGACATACCGGGACAGGCTTAATTCACCCCTCCACTTT. It codes for CASSPTYRDRLNSPLHF.

This chain uses TRBV7-2 with TRBJ2-7; 10 bases agree with TRBD2. CDR3 length: 16 amino acids. Germline V gene sequence: CDR1 SGHTA, CDR2 FQGNSA. V was pared by 5 bases and J by 5 bases, with 12 bases of the junction left unmatched. The DNA of the CDR3 is TGTGCCAGCAGCCCACGATCAGCGGGAGGGATCCACGAGCAGTACTTC. Translation: CASSPRSAGGIHEQYF.

This clone was observed a single time. The sample contains more than one DNA sequence encoding this CDR3. J is TRBJ2-5 and V is TRBV5-1; maybe TRBD1 (6 bases). The CDR3 covers 14 residues. The V gene lost 0 bases and the J gene lost 5 bases, with 11 bases spanning the gap. Germline V gives CDR1 SGHRS, CDR2 YFSETQ. CDR3 coding DNA: TGCGCCAGCAGCTTGGGTGGGGGCGCGGAGACCCAGTACTTC. This sequence encodes CASSLGGGAETQYF.

The CDR3 protein is CASSSGTGTYEQYF. The CDR3 DNA is TGTGCCAGTAGTTCCGGGACAGGGACCTACGAGCAGTACTTC. J is TRBJ2-7 and V is TRBV19; TRBD1 matches 9 bases. The CDR3 has 14 residues. CDR1 LNHDA and CDR2 SQIVND come from the germline V gene (reference sequence). Trimming cost V 5 bases and J 2 bases; bases outside gene matches: 4.

The rearrangement uses TRBV27 and TRBJ2-3; 11 bases are a match to TRBD2. V shed 3 bases and J 5 bases; nucleotides not matched to a gene: 4. The germline V gene encodes CDR1 MNHEY and CDR2 SMNVEV (reference sequence). This CDR3 contains 15 residues. In DNA form, the CDR3 reads TGTGCCAGCAGTTTTTTAGCGGGAGGGCAAGATACGCAGTATTTT. Translation gives CASSFLAGGQDTQYF.

This rearrangement joins TRBV13 to TRBJ2-1; TRBD2 agrees at 7 bases. Germline lookup yields CDR1 PRHDT and CDR2 FYEKMQ (reference sequence). The length of the CDR3 is 15 residues. J was trimmed by 0 bases and V by 10 bases; bases with no gene match: 9. The CDR3 coding sequence is TGTGCCACTCAACTGCCGGGAGGCTCCTACAATGAGCAGTTCTTC. It translates to CATQLPGGSYNEQFF.